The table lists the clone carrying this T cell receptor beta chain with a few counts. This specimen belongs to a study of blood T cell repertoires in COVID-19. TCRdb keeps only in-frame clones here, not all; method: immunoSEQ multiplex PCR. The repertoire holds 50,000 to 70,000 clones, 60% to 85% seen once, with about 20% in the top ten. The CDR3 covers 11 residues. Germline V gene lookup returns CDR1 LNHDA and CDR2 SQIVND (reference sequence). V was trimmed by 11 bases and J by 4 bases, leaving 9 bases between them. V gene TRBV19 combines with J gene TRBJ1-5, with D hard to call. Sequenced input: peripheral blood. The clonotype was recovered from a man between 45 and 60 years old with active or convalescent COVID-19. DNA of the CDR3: TGTGCCGCGGGCGGGAATCAGCCCCAGCATTTT. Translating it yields CAAGGNQPQHF.